This is a list of T cell receptor beta chains from one sample in a study of cytomegalovirus exposure and HLA in healthy donors. TCRdb's copy holds only in-frame clones and misses some; the assay was immunoSEQ multiplex PCR. The repertoire holds hundreds of thousands of clones, with about 66% as singletons. Source material: PBMCs. All receptors derive from a female donor in good health and CMV-seronegative. The CDR3 runs from the conserved cysteine through the conserved F or W. D genes are given only for firm matches. The size of a clone is reported for some rows only, either as once, few or many, or as a class for expanded clones.

V: TRBV6-1
D: NA
length: 12
J: TRBJ2-2
size: NA
CDR3: CASILGASAVVF
DNA: TGTGCCAGCATCCTTGGGGCCTCAGCTGTTGTTTTT

V: TRBV7-9
D: TRBD2
length: 13
J: TRBJ2-7
size: NA
CDR3: CASNPSGTYEQYF
DNA: TGTGCCAGCAACCCTAGCGGGACCTACGAGCAGTACTTC

V: TRBV6-5
D: NA
length: 14
J: TRBJ1-1
size: NA
CDR3: CASTKAQGNTEAFF
DNA: TGTGCCAGCACCAAGGCACAGGGGAACACTGAAGCTTTCTTT

V: TRBV5-1
D: NA
length: 13
J: TRBJ2-5
size: NA
CDR3: CASSPSGGETQYF
DNA: TGCGCCAGCAGCCCTAGTGGGGGGGAGACCCAGTACTTC

V: TRBV7-6
D: NA
length: 14
J: TRBJ2-5
size: few
CDR3: CASSLGGIQETQYF
DNA: TGTGCCAGCAGCTTAGGCGGGATACAAGAGACCCAGTACTTC

V: TRBV7-9
D: NA
length: 16
J: TRBJ1-1
size: NA
CDR3: CASSLRQGIVNTEAFF
DNA: TGTGCCAGCAGCTTACGGCAGGGGATAGTGAACACTGAAGCTTTCTTT

V: TRBV4-2
D: TRBD2
length: 14
J: TRBJ2-7
size: NA
CDR3: CASSQDLGGRASYF
DNA: TGTGCCAGCAGCCAAGATTTGGGCGGGAGGGCCTCGTACTTC

V: TRBV2
D: TRBD1
length: 13
J: TRBJ2-5
size: NA
CDR3: CASSEGQQETQYF
DNA: TGTGCCAGCAGTGAGGGACAGCAAGAGACCCAGTACTTC

V: TRBV27
D: TRBD1
length: 13
J: TRBJ1-2
size: NA
CDR3: CATKRGQDYGYTF
DNA: TGTGCCACCAAGAGGGGGCAGGACTATGGCTACACCTTC

V: TRBV11-2
D: NA
length: 16
J: TRBJ2-1
size: NA
CDR3: CASSLSGGHSLNEQFF
DNA: TGTGCCAGCAGCTTATCTGGGGGACACTCTCTCAATGAGCAGTTCTTC

V: TRBV30
D: TRBD1
length: 15
J: TRBJ2-3
size: NA
CDR3: CAWSVGTGGRDTQYF
DNA: TGTGCCTGGAGTGTGGGGACAGGGGGCAGAGATACGCAGTATTTT

V: TRBV12-5
D: NA
length: 16
J: TRBJ2-3
size: NA
CDR3: CASGLVGGSRTDTQYF
DNA: TGTGCTAGTGGTTTGGTAGGAGGTTCCCGCACAGATACGCAGTATTTT

V: TRBV7-9
D: NA
length: 18
J: TRBJ2-6
size: few
CDR3: CASSQEWGEYSGANVLTF
DNA: TGTGCCAGCAGCCAAGAATGGGGAGAATACTCTGGGGCCAACGTCCTGACTTTC

V: TRBV18
D: TRBD1
length: 14
J: TRBJ2-5
size: once
CDR3: CASSPWGQQETQYF
DNA: TGTGCCAGCTCACCCTGGGGACAGCAAGAGACCCAGTACTTC

V: TRBV19
D: NA
length: 12
J: TRBJ1-1
size: NA
CDR3: CASSPAGYEAFF
DNA: TGTGCCAGTAGTCCCGCAGGGTATGAAGCTTTCTTT

V: TRBV9
D: NA
length: 17
J: TRBJ2-1
size: NA
CDR3: CASSVSVPGGSPNEQFF
DNA: TGTGCCAGCAGCGTTTCCGTTCCGGGCGGGTCGCCCAATGAGCAGTTCTTC

V: TRBV7-2
D: TRBD2
length: 15
J: TRBJ2-3
size: NA
CDR3: CASSLTSGSLDTQYF
DNA: TGTGCCAGCAGCTTAACTAGCGGGAGCCTTGATACGCAGTATTTT

V: TRBV11-2
D: NA
length: 14
J: TRBJ2-7
size: NA
CDR3: CASSLSGHRYEQYF
DNA: TGTGCCAGCAGCTTATCGGGACACCGCTACGAGCAGTACTTC

V: TRBV6-5
D: NA
length: 15
J: TRBJ2-1
size: NA
CDR3: CASSPRGLSYNEQFF
DNA: TGTGCCAGCAGCCCAAGGGGGTTGTCCTACAATGAGCAGTTCTTC

V: TRBV2
D: NA
length: 14
J: TRBJ1-5
size: NA
CDR3: CASSGKDRNQPQHF
DNA: TGTGCCAGCAGCGGAAAGGACAGAAATCAGCCCCAGCATTTT

V: TRBV5-4
D: NA
length: 12
J: TRBJ2-2
size: few
CDR3: CASSPDTGELFF
DNA: TGTGCCAGCAGCCCAGACACCGGGGAGCTGTTTTTT

V: TRBV7-2
D: TRBD2
length: 15
J: TRBJ2-7
size: NA
CDR3: CASSLMKGLVYEQYF
DNA: TGTGCCAGCAGCTTAATGAAGGGACTAGTATACGAGCAGTACTTC

V: TRBV28
D: NA
length: 14
J: TRBJ2-3
size: NA
CDR3: CASSPLNLGSTQYF
DNA: TGTGCCAGCAGCCCCTTGAATTTAGGGAGTACGCAGTATTTT

V: TRBV5-4
D: NA
length: 14
J: TRBJ1-3
size: NA
CDR3: CASSLSGGGNTIYF
DNA: TGTGCCAGCAGCTTAAGCGGGGGTGGAAACACCATATATTTT

V: TRBV6-5
D: NA
length: 13
J: TRBJ2-2
size: NA
CDR3: CASTGQNTGELFF
DNA: TGTGCCAGCACGGGACAGAACACCGGGGAGCTGTTTTTT

V: TRBV6-1
D: TRBD1
length: 15
J: TRBJ2-1
size: few
CDR3: CASSEAEDRVNEQFF
DNA: TGTGCCAGCAGTGAAGCGGAGGACAGGGTCAATGAGCAGTTCTTC

V: TRBV5-8
D: NA
length: 19
J: TRBJ1-5
size: NA
CDR3: CASSLSGHKGWDSNQPQHF
DNA: TGTGCCAGCAGCTTGTCTGGGCACAAGGGGTGGGATAGCAATCAGCCCCAGCATTTT

V: TRBV6-1
D: NA
length: 13
J: TRBJ2-1
size: NA
CDR3: CASCQRETDEQFF
DNA: TGTGCCAGCTGCCAACGGGAGACAGATGAGCAGTTCTTC

V: TRBV4-1
D: TRBD2
length: 15
J: TRBJ2-3
size: NA
CDR3: CASSLLAGTTDTQYF
DNA: TGCGCCAGCAGCCTCCTAGCGGGAACCACAGATACGCAGTATTTT

V: TRBV19
D: NA
length: 16
J: TRBJ1-5
size: NA
CDR3: CASSTQGLANNQPQHF
DNA: TGTGCCAGTAGTACCCAGGGCCTCGCCAACAATCAGCCCCAGCATTTT

V: TRBV25-1
D: TRBD1
length: 15
J: TRBJ2-2
size: NA
CDR3: CASSGGQGRAGELFF
DNA: TGTGCCAGCAGTGGGGGACAGGGGCGCGCCGGGGAGCTGTTTTTT

V: TRBV11-1
D: NA
length: 18
J: TRBJ2-6
size: few
CDR3: CASSPTGFLTSGANVLTF
DNA: TGTGCCAGCAGCCCCACAGGATTTTTGACCTCTGGGGCCAACGTCCTGACTTTC

V: TRBV7-2
D: TRBD2
length: 15
J: TRBJ2-7
size: NA
CDR3: CASSLEGLGYYEQYF
DNA: TGTGCCAGCAGCTTAGAAGGACTAGGCTACTACGAGCAGTACTTC

V: TRBV7-2
D: TRBD2
length: 17
J: TRBJ2-7
size: once
CDR3: CASSLAPSGRGDDEQYF
DNA: TGTGCCAGCAGCTTGGCCCCTAGCGGGAGAGGGGACGACGAGCAGTACTTC

V: TRBV6-1
D: TRBD1
length: 15
J: TRBJ1-5
size: NA
CDR3: CASSQKLTGDQPQHF
DNA: TGTGCCAGCAGCCAAAAACTCACAGGGGATCAGCCCCAGCATTTT

V: TRBV5-1
D: TRBD1
length: 15
J: TRBJ1-2
size: NA
CDR3: CASSLGPGGADGYTF
DNA: TGCGCCAGCAGCTTGGGGCCAGGGGGCGCCGATGGCTACACCTTC

V: TRBV5-4
D: NA
length: 13
J: TRBJ1-2
size: few
CDR3: CASSRDSSYGYTF
DNA: TGTGCCAGCAGCCGTGACAGTAGCTATGGCTACACCTTC

V: TRBV10-3
D: TRBD1
length: 17
J: TRBJ2-1
size: NA
CDR3: CATTRGQGQGADNEQFF
DNA: TGTGCCACCACTCGAGGCCAGGGACAGGGGGCCGATAATGAGCAGTTCTTC

V: TRBV10-3
D: NA
length: 14
J: TRBJ2-3
size: NA
CDR3: CAISESSSTDTQYF
DNA: TGTGCCATCAGTGAGTCTAGTTCTACGGATACGCAGTATTTT

V: TRBV7-3
D: TRBD2
length: 16
J: TRBJ2-1
size: NA
CDR3: CASSLGAGGSYNEQFF
DNA: TGTGCCAGCAGCTTAGGGGCGGGAGGTTCCTACAATGAGCAGTTCTTC

V: TRBV6-1
D: TRBD1
length: 15
J: TRBJ1-1
size: NA
CDR3: CASSPPDRMNTEAFF
DNA: TGTGCCAGCAGTCCACCGGACAGGATGAACACTGAAGCTTTCTTT

V: TRBV27
D: NA
length: 14
J: TRBJ2-1
size: NA
CDR3: CASSWGRDSNEQFF
DNA: TGTGCCAGCAGTTGGGGGCGGGACAGCAATGAGCAGTTCTTC

V: TRBV19
D: TRBD2
length: 18
J: TRBJ2-3
size: NA
CDR3: CASSPHPVTSGSTDTQYF
DNA: TGTGCCAGTAGCCCCCATCCGGTCACTAGCGGGAGCACAGATACGCAGTATTTT

V: TRBV28
D: TRBD2
length: 15
J: TRBJ2-1
size: NA
CDR3: CASSLLRTSGNEQFF
DNA: TGTGCCAGCAGTTTACTTCGGACTAGCGGAAATGAGCAGTTCTTC

V: TRBV7-8
D: TRBD1
length: 16
J: TRBJ1-1
size: NA
CDR3: CASSLRGPAGNTEAFF
DNA: TGTGCCAGCAGCTTAAGGGGGCCCGCTGGGAACACTGAAGCTTTCTTT

V: TRBV7-2
D: TRBD2
length: 14
J: TRBJ2-5
size: NA
CDR3: CASTSLAGVETQYF
DNA: TGTGCCAGCACCTCCTTAGCGGGAGTAGAGACCCAGTACTTC

V: TRBV10-2
D: TRBD1
length: 13
J: TRBJ1-1
size: NA
CDR3: CASSDRDRLEAFF
DNA: TGCGCCAGCAGTGATCGGGACAGGCTTGAAGCTTTCTTT

V: TRBV5-1
D: TRBD1
length: 13
J: TRBJ1-5
size: NA
CDR3: CASRQGDNQPQHF
DNA: TGCGCCAGCCGGCAGGGGGACAATCAGCCCCAGCATTTT

V: TRBV19
D: TRBD1
length: 15
J: TRBJ2-5
size: few
CDR3: CASRGRGQGWETQYF
DNA: TGTGCCAGTAGGGGTCGGGGACAGGGTTGGGAGACCCAGTACTTC

V: TRBV5-4
D: TRBD2
length: 15
J: TRBJ2-5
size: NA
CDR3: CASRIGAGAGETQYF
DNA: TGTGCCAGCAGGATCGGAGCGGGAGCAGGAGAGACCCAGTACTTC

V: TRBV25-1
D: TRBD2
length: 13
J: TRBJ2-1
size: NA
CDR3: CASTGLGYNEQFF
DNA: TGTGCCAGCACGGGACTAGGATACAATGAGCAGTTCTTC

V: TRBV7-8
D: NA
length: 14
J: TRBJ1-1
size: NA
CDR3: CASSSTSGYTEAFF
DNA: TGTGCCAGCAGCTCCACCTCAGGGTACACTGAAGCTTTCTTT

V: TRBV7-9
D: NA
length: 13
J: TRBJ2-3
size: NA
CDR3: CASSQEGTDTQYF
DNA: TGTGCCAGCAGCCAGGAGGGCACAGATACGCAGTATTTT

V: TRBV1
D: NA
length: 16
J: TRBJ1-2
size: NA
CDR3: CTSSQGSRTGGYGYTF
DNA: TGCACCAGCAGCCAAGGTTCGAGGACAGGAGGCTATGGCTACACCTTC